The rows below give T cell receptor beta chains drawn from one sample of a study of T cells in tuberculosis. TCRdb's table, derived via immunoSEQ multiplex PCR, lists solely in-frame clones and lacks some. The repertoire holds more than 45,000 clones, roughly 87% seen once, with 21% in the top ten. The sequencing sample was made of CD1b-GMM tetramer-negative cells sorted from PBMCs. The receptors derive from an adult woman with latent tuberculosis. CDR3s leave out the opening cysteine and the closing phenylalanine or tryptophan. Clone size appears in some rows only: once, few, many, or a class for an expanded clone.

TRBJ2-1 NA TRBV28 ASSLGQGLYNEQF
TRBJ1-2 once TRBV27 ASSPPGGGGYGYT
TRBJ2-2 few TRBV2 ASSEGVSGGYSGELF
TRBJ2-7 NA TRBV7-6 ASRKELAGTYEQY
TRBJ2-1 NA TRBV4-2 ASSAEGVAGVSEQF
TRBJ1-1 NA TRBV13 ASSLGQGNEAF
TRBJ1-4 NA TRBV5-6 ASSLQATNEKLF
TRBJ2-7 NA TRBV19 ASSSGYSYEQY
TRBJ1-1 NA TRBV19 ASSIGGGTEAF
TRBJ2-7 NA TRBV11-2 ASSFAGATYEQY
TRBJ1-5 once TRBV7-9 ASSYAGYVPQH
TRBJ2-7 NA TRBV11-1 ASSSLGFGGGYEQY
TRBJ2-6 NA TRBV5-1 ASSGKPLAGGSGANVLT
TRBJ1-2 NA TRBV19 ASSRPGMYRDGYT
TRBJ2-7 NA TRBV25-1 ASSGRDSYEQY